Here is one TCR beta chain with its context. This CDR3 has 16 residues. CDR1 LNHDA and CDR2 SQIVND come from the germline V gene (reference sequence). Trimming took off 0 bases at V and 4 bases at J, with 14 bases between the two ends. The sample originates from a study of blood T cell repertoires in COVID-19. As for the study in general: T cells, B-cell-depleted T cells, or PBMCs provided the cDNA or gDNA that served as material.

Clones were read by immunoSEQ multiplex PCR, and TCRdb kept only the in-frame ones, dropping some. The sample lists just under 350,000 clones, approximately 90% occurring once. The chain has TRBV19 and TRBJ2-3, with D possibly matching TRBD2 (6 bases). This receptor was identified in a woman younger than 35 who had recovered from COVID-19. The sequenced sample consisted of peripheral blood. The CDR3 protein is CASSIDLAASPDTQYF. The CDR3 nucleotides are TGTGCCAGTAGTATAGATTTAGCGGCCTCTCCAGATACGCAGTATTTT.